This TCR beta chain was documented in a study of T-cell reconstitution after alpha-beta-depleted transplantation in children (dated by TCRdb to 2015 to 2016). Regarding the study in general: Using TCR repertoire profiling, the study followed T-cell immune reconstitution in a quantitative way in children after TCRalphabeta/CD19-depleted allogeneic hematopoietic cell transplantation.

From cysteine to phenylalanine, the CDR3 is 14 amino acids long. Only the CDR3 part of the read is kept: 42 bases, read in frame from the first base. CDR1 and CDR2 were assigned from the germline V gene as SGHTA and FQGNSA. Trimming takes 1 base off V and 7 bases off J; junction bases not matched to a gene: 3. On this clonotype: Its antigen remains unidentified. No base quality values were provided; no much bigger clone lies one nucleotide off.

Receptor libraries were prepared by PCR. This sample was sequenced with an Illumina HiSeq 2500. TCR libraries were prepared with molecular barcoding, using unique molecular identifiers to normalize TCRbeta repertoire quantification. The public reads were reprocessed in TCRdb via fastp at Q25 and MiXCR, keeping in-frame beta chains. Merged by CDR3 protein, the rows form single entries marked with the most common genes and DNA. This sample holds roughly 610,000 distinct CDR3 sequences; over 9.5% were observed only once. Of the sample, about 4.3% falls within the top ten clones. This sample comprised PBMCs from the stem cell graft donor, obtained from the stem cell graft. The chain was built from TRBV7-2 and TRBJ1-2; 10 bases in between match TRBD1. The source of this sequence is a human donor who donated a stem cell graft to a child with acute myeloid leukemia. The CDR3 is CASSLGQGAGGYTF. The nucleotide sequence is given as TGTGCCAGCAGCTTAGGACAGGGGGCGGGTGGCTACACCTTC.